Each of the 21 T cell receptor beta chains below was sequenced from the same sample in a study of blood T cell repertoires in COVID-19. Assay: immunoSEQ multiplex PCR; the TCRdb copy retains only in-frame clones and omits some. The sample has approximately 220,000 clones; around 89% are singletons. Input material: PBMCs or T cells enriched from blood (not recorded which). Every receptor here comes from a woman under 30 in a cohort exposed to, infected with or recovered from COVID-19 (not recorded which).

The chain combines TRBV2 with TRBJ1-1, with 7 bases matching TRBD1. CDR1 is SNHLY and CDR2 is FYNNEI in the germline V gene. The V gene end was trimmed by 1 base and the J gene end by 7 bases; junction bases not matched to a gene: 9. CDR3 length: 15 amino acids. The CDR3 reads CASSEVSAGGIEAFF. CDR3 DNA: TGTGCCAGCAGTGAAGTTTCGGCAGGGGGTATTGAAGCTTTCTTT.

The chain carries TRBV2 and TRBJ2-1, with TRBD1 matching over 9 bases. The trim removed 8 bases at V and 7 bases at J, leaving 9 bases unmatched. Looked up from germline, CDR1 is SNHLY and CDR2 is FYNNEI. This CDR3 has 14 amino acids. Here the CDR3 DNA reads TGTGCCAGCTGTTGGAGACAGGGGGTAAATGAGCAGTTCTTC. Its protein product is CASCWRQGVNEQFF.

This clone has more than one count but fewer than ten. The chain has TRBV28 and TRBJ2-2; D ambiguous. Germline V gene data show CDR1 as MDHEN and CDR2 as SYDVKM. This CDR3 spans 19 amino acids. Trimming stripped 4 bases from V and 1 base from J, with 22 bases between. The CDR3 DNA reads TGTGCCAGCAGTTCCCTATCAGGAAGTATCCCTCTGAACACCGGGGAGCTGTTTTTT. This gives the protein CASSSLSGSIPLNTGELFF.

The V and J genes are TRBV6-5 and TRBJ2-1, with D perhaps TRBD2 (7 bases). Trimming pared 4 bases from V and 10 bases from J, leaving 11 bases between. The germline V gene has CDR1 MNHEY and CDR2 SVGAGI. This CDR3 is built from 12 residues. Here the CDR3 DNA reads TGTGCCAGCAGTTCGGGGGGCCGAGAGCAGTTCTTC. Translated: CASSSGGREQFF.

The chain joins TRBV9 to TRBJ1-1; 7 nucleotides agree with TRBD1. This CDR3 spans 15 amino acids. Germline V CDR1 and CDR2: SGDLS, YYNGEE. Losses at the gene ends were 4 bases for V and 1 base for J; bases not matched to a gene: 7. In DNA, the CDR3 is TGTGCCAGCAGCACCCGAGACAGGGAGAACACTGAAGCTTTCTTT. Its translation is CASSTRDRENTEAFF.

CDR3 region: CASSDPGGWRGHNEQFF. In DNA, the CDR3 is TGCGCCAGCAGTGACCCAGGGGGCTGGAGGGGGCACAATGAGCAGTTCTTC. The chain couples TRBV10-1 to TRBJ2-1; 8 nucleotides agree with TRBD1. The CDR3 contains 17 residues. V gave up 3 bases and J gave up 5 bases; unmatched junction bases: 12. Germline assignment: CDR1 WNHNN and CDR2 SYGVQD (reference sequence).

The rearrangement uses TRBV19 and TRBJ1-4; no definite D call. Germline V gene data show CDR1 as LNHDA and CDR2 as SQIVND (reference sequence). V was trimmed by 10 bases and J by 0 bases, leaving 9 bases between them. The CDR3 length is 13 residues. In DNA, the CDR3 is TGTGCCACAGGAGGAGCAACTAATGAAAAACTGTTTTTT. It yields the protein CATGGATNEKLFF.

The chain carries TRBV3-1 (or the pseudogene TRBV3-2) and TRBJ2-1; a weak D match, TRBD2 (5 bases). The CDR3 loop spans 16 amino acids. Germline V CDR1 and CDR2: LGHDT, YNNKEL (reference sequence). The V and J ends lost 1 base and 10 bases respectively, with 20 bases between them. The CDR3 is CASSQVTRTPFKEQFF. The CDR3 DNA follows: TGTGCCAGCAGCCAAGTAACCAGGACTCCCTTCAAGGAGCAGTTCTTC.

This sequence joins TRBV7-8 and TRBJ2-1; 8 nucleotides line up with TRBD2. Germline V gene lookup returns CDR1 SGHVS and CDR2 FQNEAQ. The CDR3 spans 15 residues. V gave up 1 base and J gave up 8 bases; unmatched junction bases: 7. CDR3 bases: TGTGCCAGCAGCTTAGGGTTAGCGGGACCCCATGAGCAGTTCTTC. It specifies CASSLGLAGPHEQFF.

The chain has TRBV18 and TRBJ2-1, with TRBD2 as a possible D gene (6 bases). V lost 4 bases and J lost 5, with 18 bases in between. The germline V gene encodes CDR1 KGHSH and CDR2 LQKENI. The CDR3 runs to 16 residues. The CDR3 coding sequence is TGTGCCAGCTCACTCATGGAGGGGACGGGGGACAATGAGCAGTTCTTC. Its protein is CASSLMEGTGDNEQFF.

The chain's CDR3 is CAVGQLNTEAFF. In DNA, the CDR3 is TGTGCAGTGGGACAGCTGAACACTGAAGCTTTCTTT. The V call is TRBV6-6, the J call TRBJ1-1; 7 bases line up with TRBD1. This CDR3 comprises 12 residues. Germline V CDR1 and CDR2: MNHNY, SVGAGI (reference sequence).

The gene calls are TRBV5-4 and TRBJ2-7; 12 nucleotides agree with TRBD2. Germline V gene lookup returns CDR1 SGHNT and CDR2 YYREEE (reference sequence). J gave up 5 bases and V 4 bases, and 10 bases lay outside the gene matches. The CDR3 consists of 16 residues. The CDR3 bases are TGTGCCAGCAGCACCTTATCTAGCGGGAGGGCTAACGAGCAGTACTTC. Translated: CASSTLSSGRANEQYF.

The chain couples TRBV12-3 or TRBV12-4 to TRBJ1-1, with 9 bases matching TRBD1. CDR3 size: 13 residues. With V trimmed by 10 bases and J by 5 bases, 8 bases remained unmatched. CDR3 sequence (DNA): TGTGCCACCTCGGGACAGGGTTTTACTGAAGCTTTCTTT. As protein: CATSGQGFTEAFF.

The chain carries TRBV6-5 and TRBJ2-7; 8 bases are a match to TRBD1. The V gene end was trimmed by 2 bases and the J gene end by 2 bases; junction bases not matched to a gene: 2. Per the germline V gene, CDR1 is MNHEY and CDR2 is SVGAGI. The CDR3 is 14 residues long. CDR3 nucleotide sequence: TGTGCCAGCAGTTACCGACAGGGGCCCTACGAGCAGTACTTC. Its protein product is CASSYRQGPYEQYF.

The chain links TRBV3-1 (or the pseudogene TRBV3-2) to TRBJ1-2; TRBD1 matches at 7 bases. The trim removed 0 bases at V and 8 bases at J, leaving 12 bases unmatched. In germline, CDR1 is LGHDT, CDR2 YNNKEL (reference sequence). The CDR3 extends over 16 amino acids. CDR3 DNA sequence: TGTGCCAGCAGCCAAGAGGGACAGTCTAACCTGCACGGCTACACCTTC. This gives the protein CASSQEGQSNLHGYTF.

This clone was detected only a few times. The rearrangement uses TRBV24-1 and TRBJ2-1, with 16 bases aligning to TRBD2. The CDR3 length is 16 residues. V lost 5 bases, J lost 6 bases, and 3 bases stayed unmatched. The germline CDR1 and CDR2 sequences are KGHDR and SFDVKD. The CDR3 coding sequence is TGTGCCACCAGTGGGGGACTAGCGGGAGGGTTCAATGAGCAGTTCTTC. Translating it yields CATSGGLAGGFNEQFF.

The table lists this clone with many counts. The CDR3 DNA is TGTGCCAGCAGCTCCGACAGGGTCTCACCCCTCCACTTT. It encodes CASSSDRVSPLHF. The J gene is TRBJ1-6, the V gene TRBV7-2, with 7 bases that match TRBD1. Germline V lookup: CDR1 SGHTA, CDR2 FQGNSA. The ends lost 4 bases at V and 10 bases at J; junction bases unmatched: 4. The CDR3 contains 13 residues. Drawing the rest from reference TRBV7-2 and TRBJ1-6, the complete variable domain is GAGVSQSPSNKVTEKGKDVELRCDPISGHTALYWYRQSLGQGLEFLIYFQGNSAPDKSGLPSDRFSAERTGGSVSTLTIQRTQQEDSAVYLCASSSDRVSPLHFGNGTRLTVT.

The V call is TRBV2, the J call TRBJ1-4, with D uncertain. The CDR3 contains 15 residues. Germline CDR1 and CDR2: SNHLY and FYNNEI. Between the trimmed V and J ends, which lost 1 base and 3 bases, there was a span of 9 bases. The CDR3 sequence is CASSEGGRANEKLFF. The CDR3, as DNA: TGTGCCAGCAGTGAAGGAGGGAGGGCTAATGAAAAACTGTTTTTT.

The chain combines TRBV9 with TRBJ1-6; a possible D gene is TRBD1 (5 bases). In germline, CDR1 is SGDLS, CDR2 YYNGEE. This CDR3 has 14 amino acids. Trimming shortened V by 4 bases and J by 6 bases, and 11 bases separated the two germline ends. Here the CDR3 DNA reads TGTGCCAGCAGCCCCCGACAGACTAATTCACCCCTCCACTTT. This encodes CASSPRQTNSPLHF.

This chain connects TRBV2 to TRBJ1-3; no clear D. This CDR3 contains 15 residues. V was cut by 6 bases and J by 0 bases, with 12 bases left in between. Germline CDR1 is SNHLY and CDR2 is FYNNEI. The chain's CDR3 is CASSWTGFSGNTIYF. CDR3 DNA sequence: TGTGCCAGCAGCTGGACGGGGTTCTCTGGAAACACCATATATTTT. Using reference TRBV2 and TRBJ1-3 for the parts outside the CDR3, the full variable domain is EPEVTQTPSHQVTQMGQEVILRCVPISNHLYFYWYRQILGQKVEFLVSFYNNEISEKSEIFDDQFSVERPDGSNFTLKIRSTKLEDSAMYFCASSWTGFSGNTIYFGEGSWLTVV.

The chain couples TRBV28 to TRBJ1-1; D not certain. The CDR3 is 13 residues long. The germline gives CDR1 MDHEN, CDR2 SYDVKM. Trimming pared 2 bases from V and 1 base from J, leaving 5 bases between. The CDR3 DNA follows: TGTGCCAGCAGTTTAGGAGGGAACACTGAAGCTTTCTTT. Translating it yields CASSLGGNTEAFF.